This T cell receptor beta chain was sequenced in a study of shared clonotypes between healthy human individuals. This CDR3 region has 15 residues. Trimming removed 6 bases at V and 1 base at J, with 16 bases between. Germline V lookup: CDR1 SGHRS, CDR2 YFSETQ. Data came from immunoSEQ multiplex PCR; TCRdb stores just in-frame clones and leaves some out. Here the sample spans about 480,000 clones, almost 80% being singletons. V is TRBV5-1 and J is TRBJ2-5; perhaps TRBD2 as D (7 bases). The sequencing sample was made of PBMCs. The source is a middle-aged woman in good health. Some clones in this sample may be carry-over from other donors' samples. The CDR3 here is CASNNQGTIQETQYF. CDR3 coding DNA: TGCGCCAGCAACAATCAGGGGACTATCCAAGAGACCCAGTACTTC.